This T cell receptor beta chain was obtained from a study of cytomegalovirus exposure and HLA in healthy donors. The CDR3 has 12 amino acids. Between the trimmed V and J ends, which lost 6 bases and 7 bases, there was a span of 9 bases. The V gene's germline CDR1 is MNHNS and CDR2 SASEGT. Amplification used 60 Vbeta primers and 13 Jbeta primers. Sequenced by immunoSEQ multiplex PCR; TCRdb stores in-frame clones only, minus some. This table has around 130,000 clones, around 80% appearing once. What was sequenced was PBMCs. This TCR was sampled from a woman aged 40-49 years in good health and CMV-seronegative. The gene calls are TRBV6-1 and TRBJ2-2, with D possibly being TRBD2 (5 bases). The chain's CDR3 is CASRDSLGELFF. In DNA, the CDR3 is TGTGCCAGCAGGGACTCACTCGGGGAGCTGTTTTTT.